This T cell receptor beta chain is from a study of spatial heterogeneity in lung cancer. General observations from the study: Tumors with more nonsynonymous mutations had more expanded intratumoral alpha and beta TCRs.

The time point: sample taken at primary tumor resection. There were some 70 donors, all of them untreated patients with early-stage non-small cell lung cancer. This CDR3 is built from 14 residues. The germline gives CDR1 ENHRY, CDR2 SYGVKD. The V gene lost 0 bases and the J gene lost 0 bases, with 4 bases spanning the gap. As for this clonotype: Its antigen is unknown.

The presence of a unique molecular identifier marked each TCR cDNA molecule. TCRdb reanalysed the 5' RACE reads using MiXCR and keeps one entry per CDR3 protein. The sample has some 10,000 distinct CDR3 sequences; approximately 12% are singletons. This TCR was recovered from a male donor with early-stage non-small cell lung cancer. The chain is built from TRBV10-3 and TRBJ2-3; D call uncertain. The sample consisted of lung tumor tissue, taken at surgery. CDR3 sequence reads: CAISESLSTDTQYF. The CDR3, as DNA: TGTGCCATCAGTGAGTCCCTTAGCACAGATACGCAGTATTTT.